This T cell receptor beta chain was recorded in a study of shared clonotypes between healthy human individuals. Method: immunoSEQ multiplex PCR; TCRdb's copy keeps in-frame clones and lacks some. This table has about 2.5 million clones, roughly 92% appearing once. V gave up 6 bases and J gave up 6 bases, with 12 bases separating them. The CDR3 runs 12 residues. Germline V gives CDR1 MDHEN, CDR2 SYDVKM. This chain joins TRBV28 and TRBJ2-7; D assignment may be TRBD1 or TRBD2 (5 bases each). The sequence was collected from a man aged 18 to 30 in good health. Some clones in this sample may be carry-over from other donors' samples. The sample taken for sequencing was naive CD4+ T cells from PBMCs. The subset is: CD45RA+ positively selected. CDR3 sequence: CASSQVGVEQYF. The DNA for the CDR3 is TGTGCCAGCAGCCAAGTGGGGGTCGAGCAGTACTTC. Supplemented by reference TRBV28 and TRBJ2-7, the full variable domain reads DVKVTQSSRYLVKRTGEKVFLECVQDMDHENMFWYRQDPGLGLRLIYFSYDVKMKEKGDIPEGYSVSREKKERFSLILESASTNQTSMYLCASSQVGVEQYFGPGTRLTVT.